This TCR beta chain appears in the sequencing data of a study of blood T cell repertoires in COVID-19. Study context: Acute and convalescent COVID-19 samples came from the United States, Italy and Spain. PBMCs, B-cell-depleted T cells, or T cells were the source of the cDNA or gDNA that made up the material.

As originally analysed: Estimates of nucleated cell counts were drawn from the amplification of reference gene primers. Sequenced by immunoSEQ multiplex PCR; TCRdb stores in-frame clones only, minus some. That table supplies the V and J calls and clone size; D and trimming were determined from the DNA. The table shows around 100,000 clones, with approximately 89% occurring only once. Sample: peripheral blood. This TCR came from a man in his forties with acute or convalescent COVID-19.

The CDR3 region has the DNA TGTGCCAGCAGTCGTACTAACTATGGCTACACCTTC. Protein sequence: CASSRTNYGYTF. The V and J genes are TRBV2 and TRBJ1-2; D gene ambiguous. With 5 bases removed from V and 0 bases from J, the gap between germline ends came to 4 bases. Germline V CDR1 and CDR2: SNHLY, FYNNEI. There are 12 residues in the CDR3.